This T cell receptor (beta chain) was found in a study of cytomegalovirus exposure and HLA in healthy donors. The PCR had 60 Vbeta and 13 Jbeta primers. Using immunoSEQ multiplex PCR, the repertoire was profiled, and TCRdb retains in-frame clones only, with some absent. Among about 170,000 clones listed, over 60% were seen once. The CDR3 extends over 17 amino acids. The germline CDR1 and CDR2 sequences are LGHNA and YNFKEQ. The J segment lost 3 bases and the V segment lost 1 base, leaving 6 bases of the junction unmatched. For this clone: Its target is unknown.

Findings of the study overall: Earlier analysis found most TCR beta V segments productive about 87% or about 30% of the time. The study designated 160 or so TCR beta chains cytomegalovirus-associated.

This sequence originates from a woman aged 50 to 60 in good health and CMV-seronegative. The sequenced sample consisted of PBMCs. The chain uses TRBV4-2 and TRBJ2-7, with 13 bases aligning to TRBD2. The CDR3 DNA is TGTGCCAGCAGCCAAGCGGTCGGGACTAGCGGGAACTACGAGCAGTACTTC. This encodes CASSQAVGTSGNYEQYF.